This entry lists 26 T cell receptor beta chains sequenced from one sample in a study of regulatory T cells in long-lasting Graves disease. Researchers made TCR beta libraries by using iRepertoire HTBI primers and running Arm-PCR on CDR3 regions. In TCRdb, the multiplex PCR reads were re-called with MiXCR into one record per CDR3 protein. The sample holds about 620,000 distinct CDR3 sequences, roughly 16% seen once. The time point: newly diagnosed GD, antithyroid drugs for less than 3 months. PBMC-derived RNA was used for the TCR library. The sample was also linked to a second study, of T cells in Graves' hyperthyroidism and ophthalmopathy.

The specimen comprised peripheral blood mononuclear cells (PBMCs), sampled at new diagnosis, from a patient treated with antithyroid drugs. All receptors derive from a woman aged 25-40 years with Graves disease.

This clonotype turned up a few times. V gene TRBV30 combines with J gene TRBJ2-2; TRBD2 might be the D (5 bases). Trimming left V 8 bases short and J 0 bases short, with 13 bases between. This CDR3 is 14 amino acids long. Looked up from germline, CDR1 is GTSNPN and CDR2 is SVGIG (reference sequence). The CDR3 DNA sequence: TGTGCCGCCTCGGGAATCGCGAACACCGGGGAGCTGTTTTTT. Translated, it gives CAASGIANTGELFF.

The genes are TRBV5-6 and TRBJ1-4; a possible D gene is TRBD1 (6 bases). The germline V gene encodes CDR1 SGHDT and CDR2 YYEEEE. This CDR3 contains 14 residues. With 6 bases removed from V and 8 bases from J, the gap between germline ends came to 17 bases. The CDR3 region has the DNA TGTGCCAGCAATGAGGCAGGGGTCGGCGAAAAACTGTTTTTT. Protein product: CASNEAGVGEKLFF.

The chain has TRBV28 and TRBJ1-3; D gene ambiguous. CDR1 MDHEN and CDR2 SYDVKM come from the germline V gene. Deletions cut 8 bases from V and 0 bases from J, with 8 bases between. The CDR3 has 13 amino acids. The CDR3 loop is CASEVGSGNTIYF. CDR3 sequence (DNA): TGTGCCAGCGAGGTGGGCTCTGGAAACACCATATATTTT.

This clonotype has ten or more counts. The V call is TRBV28, the J call TRBJ1-2; maybe TRBD1 (6 bases). The germline gives CDR1 MDHEN, CDR2 SYDVKM. V lost 1 base and J 5 bases, leaving 17 bases between the germline ends. The CDR3 has 16 amino acids. This chain's CDR3 is CASSLLDRTAIYGYTF. The CDR3 nucleotides read TGTGCCAGCAGTTTATTGGACCGGACAGCGATTTATGGCTACACCTTC.

This clonotype showed up just a few times. The chain links TRBV7-9 to TRBJ1-1; no clear D. The CDR3 has 13 residues. The V end was cut by 6 bases, the J end by 8 bases, with 16 bases between. Germline V gene sequence: CDR1 SEHNR, CDR2 FQNEAQ (reference sequence). The CDR3 is CASRPRARGEAFF. CDR3 nucleotide sequence: TGTGCCAGCAGACCAAGGGCACGGGGAGAAGCTTTCTTT.

This clonotype has a handful of counts. V gene TRBV20-1 combines with J gene TRBJ2-3; 11 bases fit TRBD2. The J segment lost 5 bases and the V segment lost 4 bases, leaving 5 bases of the junction unmatched. Germline V lookup: CDR1 DFQATT, CDR2 SNEGSKA (reference sequence). The CDR3 consists of 14 residues. The CDR3 is CSANSGRAGDTQYF. The DNA of the CDR3 is TGCAGTGCTAATAGCGGGAGGGCCGGAGATACGCAGTATTTT.

This CDR3 reads CASGDTNQPQHF. CDR3 coding DNA: TGTGCCAGCGGGGACACAAATCAGCCCCAGCATTTT. The V call is TRBV2, the J call TRBJ1-5; TRBD1 is a possible D gene (6 bases). The V and J ends lost 8 bases and 4 bases respectively, with 9 bases between them. CDR1 is SNHLY and CDR2 is FYNNEI in the germline V gene. The CDR3 runs to 12 residues.

The V and J genes are TRBV19 and TRBJ1-4, with 11 bases aligning to TRBD1. The germline V gene encodes CDR1 LNHDA and CDR2 SQIVND (reference sequence). Losses at the gene ends were 9 bases for V and 0 bases for J; bases not matched to a gene: 6. The CDR3 consists of 16 residues. This CDR3 reads CASRDRGSSTNEKLFF. The CDR3 bases are TGTGCCAGCCGGGACAGGGGGTCGTCAACTAATGAAAAACTGTTTTTT.

The chain employs TRBV6-1 and TRBJ2-2; 9 bases are shared with TRBD2. V lost 11 bases, J lost 6 bases, and 10 bases stayed unmatched. In germline, CDR1 is MNHNS, CDR2 SASEGT. CDR3 length equals 14 residues. The CDR3 spells CAPRGGTSSGELFF. The CDR3 bases are TGTGCCCCCCGAGGCGGGACTAGCTCCGGGGAGCTGTTTTTT.

This clonotype was observed at least ten times. The rearrangement uses TRBV28 and TRBJ1-2; D remains unclear. This CDR3 spans 12 amino acids. Germline CDR1 and CDR2: MDHEN and SYDVKM. The V gene lost 3 bases and the J gene lost 8 bases, with 10 bases spanning the gap. DNA of the CDR3: TGTGCCAGCAGTTTCGATGTCTTCGGCTACACCTTC. This gives the protein CASSFDVFGYTF.

This clonotype was detected many times. The V and J genes are TRBV7-9 and TRBJ2-3; D uncertain. V was trimmed by 5 bases and J by 5 bases, leaving 14 bases between them. This CDR3 contains 14 residues. Germline values: CDR1 SEHNR, CDR2 FQNEAQ (reference sequence). CDR3: CASSTSGNIDTQYF. CDR3 coding DNA: TGTGCCAGCAGCACGTCGGGCAACATAGATACGCAGTATTTT.

This clonotype was observed a few times. CDR3 amino acids: CASSETPGQGVTGELFF. The CDR3 DNA sequence: TGTGCCAGCAGTGAAACTCCGGGACAGGGGGTCACCGGGGAGCTGTTTTTT. J is TRBJ2-2 and V is TRBV6-1; TRBD1 matches 11 bases. Germline CDR1 and CDR2: MNHNS and SASEGT. The CDR3 has 17 residues. With V trimmed by 2 bases and J by 4 bases, 6 bases remained unmatched.

The J gene is TRBJ1-1, the V gene TRBV18; a weak D match, TRBD1 (6 bases). V gave up 6 bases and J gave up 5 bases, with 13 bases separating them. The CDR3 has 13 amino acids. Germline assignment: CDR1 KGHSH and CDR2 LQKENI. CDR3 bases: TGTGCCAGCTCCTACGGGGGGCAGACTGAAGCTTTCTTT. Translation gives CASSYGGQTEAFF.

Regarding this clonotype: A read error may explain this, as a much larger clone is one base away. The gene calls are TRBV7-2 and TRBJ2-5; D is perhaps TRBD1 (5 bases). Germline values: CDR1 SGHTA, CDR2 FQGNSA. The CDR3 spans 12 residues. CDR3 sequence reads: CACSRVKEIQYF. CDR3 nucleotides: TGTGCCTGTTCCAGGGTCAAAGAGATCCAGTACTTC.

The chain links TRBV2 to TRBJ2-2; a possible D gene is TRBD1 (6 bases). Trimming cost V 8 bases and J 0 bases, with 10 bases left between them. CDR1 SNHLY and CDR2 FYNNEI come from the germline V gene. This CDR3 is built from 14 residues. The CDR3 loop is CASAGQTNTGELFF. The CDR3 DNA follows: TGTGCCAGCGCTGGACAGACGAACACCGGGGAGCTGTTTTTT.

In DNA form, the CDR3 reads TGTGCCAGCAGACCCGGGGGAAGCCCCACTGAAGCTTTCTTT. Amino acid sequence: CASRPGGSPTEAFF. The J gene is TRBJ1-1, the V gene TRBV27; TRBD1 might be the D (5 bases). This CDR3 region has 14 residues. V was clipped by 6 bases and J by 4 bases, with 15 bases between them. Germline CDR1 reads MNHEY; CDR2 reads SMNVEV (reference sequence).

The chain is built from TRBV7-9 and TRBJ2-2; 11 bases are a match to TRBD2. The CDR3 totals 16 residues. CDR1 SEHNR and CDR2 FQNEAQ come from the germline V gene (reference sequence). The V segment lost 6 bases and the J segment 7 bases; nucleotides outside the gene matches: 10. CDR3 residues: CASRSVAGGPGGELFF. As DNA, the CDR3 is TGTGCCAGCAGATCTGTAGCGGGAGGGCCCGGCGGGGAGCTGTTTTTT. Full variable domain (missing parts from reference TRBV7-9 and TRBJ2-2): DTGVSQNPRHKITKRGQNVTFRCDPISEHNRLYWYRQTLGQGPEFLTYFQNEAQLEKSRLLSDRFSAERPKGSFSTLEIQRTEQGDSAMYLCASRSVAGGPGGELFFGEGSRLTVL.

The gene calls are TRBV10-2 and TRBJ2-1; D tentatively reads TRBD1 or TRBD2 (6 bases each). CDR1 WSHSY and CDR2 SAAADI come from the germline V gene. V lost 7 bases and J lost 3, with 13 bases in between. CDR3 length equals 14 residues. The CDR3 DNA sequence: TGCGCCAGCATGCGGAAGGGGGGCTACAATGAGCAGTTCTTC. This sequence encodes CASMRKGGYNEQFF.

The chain recombines TRBV30 with TRBJ2-7; D remains unclear. Per germline, CDR1 GTSNPN and CDR2 SVGIG (reference sequence). This CDR3 contains 13 residues. V gave up 2 bases and J gave up 6 bases, with 14 bases separating them. This CDR3 is CAWSWPLLSEQYF. CDR3 DNA sequence: TGTGCCTGGAGTTGGCCTCTTTTGTCCGAGCAGTACTTC.

This clonotype has a count of ten or more. This rearrangement joins TRBV7-8 to TRBJ1-2; the D is unclear. This CDR3 region has 14 residues. Trimming stripped 4 bases from V and 12 bases from J, with 21 bases between. From germline, CDR1 is SGHVS and CDR2 FQNEAQ. The CDR3 sequence: CASSSHETTRSNTF. DNA for the CDR3: TGTGCCAGCAGCTCTCACGAGACAACCCGAAGTAACACCTTC.

Ten or more counts support this clonotype. V is TRBV29-1 and J is TRBJ2-2; D is unclear. CDR3 length: 13 residues. The V end lost 6 bases, the J end lost 0 bases, and 8 bases lay between the germline ends. Germline V CDR1 and CDR2: SQVTM, ANQGSEA. The CDR3 reads CSVTVANTGELFF. DNA for the CDR3: TGCAGCGTAACGGTTGCGAACACCGGGGAGCTGTTTTTT.

This clonotype was seen repeatedly, ten times or more. The chain carries TRBV20-1 and TRBJ1-4; D unclear. CDR1 is DFQATT and CDR2 is SNEGSKA in the germline V gene (reference sequence). The CDR3 runs to 14 residues. V lost 1 base and J lost 8, with 14 bases in between. The CDR3 spells CSARVREVDEKLFF. DNA of the CDR3: TGCAGTGCTAGAGTGCGGGAGGTGGACGAAAAACTGTTTTTT.

This clonotype was counted at least ten times. This chain links TRBV7-3 with TRBJ2-1, with 7 bases that match TRBD1. Unmatched junction bases numbered 3, after V lost 1 base and J lost 3 bases. Germline lookup yields CDR1 SGHTA and CDR2 FQGTGA. This CDR3 has 15 residues. The CDR3 is CASSLNSGGYNEQFF. The CDR3 nucleotides are TGTGCCAGCAGCTTAAATTCAGGGGGCTACAATGAGCAGTTCTTC.

The chain couples TRBV30 to TRBJ1-2; D call uncertain. CDR3 length equals 14 residues. V shed 2 bases and J shed 4 bases, with 14 bases lying between them. Germline CDR1 GTSNPN, CDR2 SVGIG (reference sequence). The CDR3 coding sequence is TGTGCCTGGAGTTTTTCATCCGGTGCCTATGGCTACACCTTC. As protein: CAWSFSSGAYGYTF.

In its sample, this clonotype was seen a few times. One end of the junction fails to match germline, which may point to a read error. The V gene is TRBV15, the J gene TRBJ1-3; possibly TRBD1 for D (6 bases). Germline-derived CDR1 and CDR2 are LNHNV and YYDKDF (reference sequence). The CDR3 is 14 amino acids. In nucleotides, the CDR3 is TGTGCCACCAGCCGAGACAGGTCTGGAAACACCATATATTTT. This encodes CATSRDRSGNTIYF.

A word on this clonotype: A much larger clone differs from this one at a single base, so this may be a read error. Since no conserved phenylalanine or tryptophan closes the CDR3, a read error is the likely cause. The chain recombines TRBV6-5 with TRBJ2-7; D may match TRBD1 or TRBD2 (6 bases each). Germline V gives CDR1 MNHEY, CDR2 SVGAGI. The germline V and J ends were trimmed by 2 bases and 2 bases, with 7 bases remaining between them. The CDR3 has 13 amino acids. DNA for the CDR3: TGTGCCAGCAGTTACAGGGGGGCCTACGAGCAGTACCTC. Amino acid sequence: CASSYRGAYEQYL.